These 31 T cell receptor beta chains share one sample of origin, sequenced in a study of cytomegalovirus exposure and HLA in healthy donors. In the PCR, 60 Vbeta and 13 Jbeta primers were used. Sequenced by immunoSEQ multiplex PCR; TCRdb stores in-frame clones only, minus some. This sample carries 150,000 to 200,000 clones, roughly 80% of them seen once, and the ten largest clones take around 1.7%. Sequences were obtained from PBMCs. The receptors were gathered from a woman aged 18-29 years in good health and CMV-seronegative.

The rearrangement joins TRBV4-3 to TRBJ2-7; possibly TRBD2 for D (5 bases). The CDR3 spans 13 residues. Per germline, CDR1 LGHNA and CDR2 YSLEER. The V gene lost 1 base and the J gene lost 7 bases, with 11 bases spanning the gap. This chain's CDR3 is CASSQAPGEEQYV. Here the CDR3 DNA reads TGCGCCAGCAGCCAAGCACCCGGGGAGGAGCAGTACGTC.

This clone came up once. The chain is built from TRBV6-4 and TRBJ2-1, with 10 bases aligning to TRBD2. This CDR3 spans 15 amino acids. The V gene's germline CDR1 is MRHNA and CDR2 SNTAGT. The trim removed 3 bases at V and 6 bases at J, leaving 5 bases unmatched. The CDR3 nucleotides are TGTGCCAGCAGTGAAGCTAGCGGGAGTCTCAATGAGCAGTTCTTC. Its translation: CASSEASGSLNEQFF.

V is TRBV11-3 and J is TRBJ2-7; 10 bases agree with TRBD2. Trimming took 4 bases from V and 5 from J; bases not matched to a gene: 2. The CDR3 consists of 13 residues. Germline CDR1 reads SGHNT; CDR2 reads YENEEA. DNA of the CDR3: TGTGCCAGCAGCTCTAGCGGGAGTCACGAGCAGTACGTC. This gives the protein CASSSSGSHEQYV.

The chain couples TRBV4-2 to TRBJ1-2; tentatively, D is TRBD1 (6 bases). V was cut by 1 base and J by 7 bases, with 16 bases left in between. The CDR3 length is 15 residues. Germline values: CDR1 LGHNA, CDR2 YNFKEQ. The CDR3 loop reads CASSQGYGGARGYTF. DNA of the CDR3: TGTGCCAGCAGCCAAGGTTACGGGGGGGCGCGTGGCTACACCTTC.

This clone is a singleton in its sample. The chain carries TRBV19 and TRBJ1-5; 9 nucleotides agree with TRBD1. The V segment lost 3 bases and the J segment 9 bases; nucleotides outside the gene matches: 9. This CDR3 comprises 15 residues. Germline V CDR1 and CDR2: LNHDA, SQIVND (reference sequence). This CDR3 reads CASSMDRGPPGPQHF. As DNA, the CDR3 is TGTGCCAGTAGTATGGACAGGGGCCCCCCGGGGCCCCAGCATTTT. The variable domain in full, with the rest retrieved from reference TRBV19 and TRBJ1-5, is DGGITQSPKYLFRKEGQNVTLSCEQNLNHDAMYWYRQDPGQGLRLIYYSQIVNDFQKGDIAEGYSVSREKKESFPLTVTSAQKNPTAFYLCASSMDRGPPGPQHFGDGTRLSIL.

This chain connects TRBV6-6 to TRBJ2-2; 7 nucleotides agree with TRBD2. Germline CDR1 MNHNY, CDR2 SVGAGI (reference sequence). CDR3 length equals 16 residues. The V gene end was trimmed by 5 bases and the J gene end by 6 bases; junction bases not matched to a gene: 12. CDR3 nucleotides: TGTGCCAGCAGTCCCGGACTAGTCAAGTCCGCCGGGGAGCTGTTTTTT. The encoded protein is CASSPGLVKSAGELFF.

This clone has only one observation. The chain couples TRBV28 to TRBJ2-2; TRBD2 agrees at 8 bases. The CDR3 runs 14 residues. Germline CDR1 MDHEN, CDR2 SYDVKM. The trim removed 7 bases at V and 3 bases at J, leaving 4 bases unmatched. Here the CDR3 DNA reads TGTGCCAGCAAACGGGAGGGGGACACCGGGGAGCTGTTTTTT. Its protein is CASKREGDTGELFF.

A remark on this clone: A far bigger clonotype differs at one base, so this is likely a read error. The CDR3 protein is CREGQGTEAFF. The CDR3 region has the DNA TGCAGAGAGGGACAGGGAACTGAAGCTTTCTTT. This chain links TRBV29-1 with TRBJ1-1, with 9 bases that match TRBD1. Germline V gene data show CDR1 as SQVTM and CDR2 as ANQGSEA. This CDR3 comprises 11 residues.

This chain joins TRBV7-6 and TRBJ2-1; TRBD2 matches 7 bases. Germline V lookup: CDR1 SGHVS, CDR2 FNYEAQ. This CDR3 comprises 14 residues. The ends lost 4 bases at V and 6 bases at J; junction bases unmatched: 6. CDR3 DNA sequence: TGTGCCAGCAGCTCGAGGACTAGTGGCAATGAGCAGTTCTTC. It specifies CASSSRTSGNEQFF.

A few counts support this clone. The rearrangement uses TRBV19 and TRBJ1-3; D remains ambiguous. Germline CDR1 and CDR2: LNHDA and SQIVND (reference sequence). Trimming left V 5 bases short and J 1 base short, with 9 bases between. The CDR3 is 14 residues long. Written as DNA, the CDR3 is TGTGCCAGTAGTGTGGTACGGTCTGGAAACACCATATATTTT. It codes for CASSVVRSGNTIYF.

This clone was seen once. The chain employs TRBV11-2 and TRBJ1-5, with 8 bases fitting TRBD1. Per germline, CDR1 SGHAT and CDR2 FQNNGV. This CDR3 is 13 amino acids long. V was pared by 5 bases and J by 4 bases, with 1 base of the junction left unmatched. The CDR3 loop is CASSRQGNQPQHF. The CDR3 nucleotides read TGTGCCAGCAGCCGACAGGGGAATCAGCCCCAGCATTTT. Looking up the rest from reference TRBV11-2 and TRBJ1-5 gives the full variable domain: EAGVAQSPRYKIIEKRQSVAFWCNPISGHATLYWYQQILGQGPKLLIQFQNNGVVDDSQLPKDRFSAERLKGVDSTLKIQPAKLEDSAVYLCASSRQGNQPQHFGDGTRLSIL.

V gene TRBV19 combines with J gene TRBJ2-3; 9 nucleotides match TRBD1. The germline gives CDR1 LNHDA, CDR2 SQIVND (reference sequence). This CDR3 contains 14 residues. The V segment lost 6 bases and the J segment 7 bases; nucleotides outside the gene matches: 8. The CDR3 region has the DNA TGTGCCAGTAGGACGGGACAGGGCCCAAATACGCAGTATTTT. It specifies CASRTGQGPNTQYF.

V gene TRBV5-8 combines with J gene TRBJ2-1; 7 bases align to TRBD1. The germline gives CDR1 SGHTS, CDR2 YDEGEE. V was pared by 10 bases and J by 2 bases, with 12 bases of the junction left unmatched. This CDR3 comprises 15 residues. The chain's CDR3 is CASARWGQTYNEQFF. The CDR3 nucleotides are TGTGCCTCCGCGAGGTGGGGACAGACCTACAATGAGCAGTTCTTC.

This chain uses TRBV5-8 with TRBJ2-7; the D gene is possibly TRBD2 (6 bases). CDR3 length: 15 amino acids. Germline V lookup: CDR1 SGHTS, CDR2 YDEGEE. The V gene lost 0 bases and the J gene lost 6 bases, with 16 bases spanning the gap. The DNA for the CDR3 is TGTGCCAGCAGCTTGGGGTTTAGCGGAGGCCCCGAGCAGTACGTC. Translation: CASSLGFSGGPEQYV.

This clone was seen more than once but under ten times. This sequence joins TRBV10-1 and TRBJ1-2; D is perhaps TRBD1 (5 bases). This CDR3 is built from 12 residues. In germline, CDR1 is WNHNN, CDR2 SYGVQD (reference sequence). V lost 4 bases, J lost 5 bases, and 8 bases lay in between. CDR3 in DNA: TGCGCCAGCAGTGCAGACAGATATGGCTACACCTTC. Translation: CASSADRYGYTF.

A single count supports this clone. The chain combines TRBV10-1 with TRBJ2-7; 7 nucleotides match TRBD2. Trimming cost V 11 bases and J 0 bases; bases outside gene matches: 10. CDR1 is WNHNN, CDR2 SYGVQD, per germline (reference sequence). This CDR3 region has 14 residues. The CDR3, as DNA: TGCGCCCTTGAAGGCGGGAGTCACTCCTACGAGCAGTACGTC. It yields the protein CALEGGSHSYEQYV.

The V gene is TRBV27, the J gene TRBJ1-5, with D maybe TRBD1 (5 bases). V lost 1 base, J lost 2 bases, and 9 bases lay in between. Germline CDR1 and CDR2: MNHEY and SMNVEV (reference sequence). This CDR3 spans 15 amino acids. The CDR3 region has the DNA TGTGCCAGCAGTTTATATGGGGGGGGCAATCAGCCCCAGCATTTT. It encodes CASSLYGGGNQPQHF.

The rearrangement uses TRBV29-1 and TRBJ2-7; 7 nucleotides align to TRBD2. V was clipped by 6 bases and J by 0 bases; unmatched bases: 11. Germline V gives CDR1 SQVTM, CDR2 ANQGSEA. The CDR3 runs 15 residues. The CDR3 nucleotides are TGCAGCGTCGCAGGGAGGGGACCCGACTCCTACGAGCAGTACGTC. The encoded protein is CSVAGRGPDSYEQYV.

This clone was detected only once. The chain couples TRBV6-6 to TRBJ2-5; possible D gene TRBD2, 6 bases. The tail of the sequence fits TRBJ2-7 better, so the J call may be wrong. Germline V gene sequence: CDR1 MNHNY, CDR2 SVGAGI (reference sequence). This CDR3 comprises 15 residues. CDR3 bases: TGTGCCAGCAGGATCCCCTCCGGGAGTTCCTACGAGCAGTACTTC. This gives the protein CASRIPSGSSYEQYF.

In the case of this clone: Because the CDR3 is missing its conserved closing phenylalanine or tryptophan, this is likely a read error. The chain employs TRBV30 and TRBJ2-7; possible D gene TRBD1, 6 bases. This CDR3 spans 11 amino acids. CDR1 and CDR2 from the germline V gene are GTSNPN and SVGIG (reference sequence). V lost 1 base and J lost 7, with 8 bases in between. CDR3 protein: CAWSATGEQYL. CDR3 DNA: TGTGCCTGGAGTGCTACAGGGGAGCAGTACCTC.

The chain couples TRBV4-2 to TRBJ1-4; no firm D call. Deletions cut 1 base from V and 7 bases from J, with 10 bases between. This CDR3 comprises 14 residues. Germline V lookup: CDR1 LGHNA, CDR2 YNFKEQ. The CDR3 loop is CASSQVVGSEKLFF. CDR3 nucleotides: TGTGCCAGCAGCCAAGTGGTGGGGAGTGAAAAACTGTTTTTT.

This chain joins TRBV28 and TRBJ1-5, with 8 positions matching TRBD1. V shed 7 bases and J 0 bases; nucleotides not matched to a gene: 5. This CDR3 comprises 15 residues. Germline CDR1 is MDHEN and CDR2 is SYDVKM. The CDR3 DNA reads as TGTGCCAGCACCTCGACAGGGGTTAGCAATCAGCCCCAGCATTTT. This translates into CASTSTGVSNQPQHF.

This clone was counted a few times. The chain has TRBV29-1 and TRBJ2-1; TRBD1 matches at 9 bases. V lost 6 bases to trimming and J lost 5 bases; unmatched junction nucleotides: 8. Germline V CDR1 and CDR2: SQVTM, ANQGSEA. The CDR3 contains 14 residues. Here the CDR3 reads CSVRGQGGDNEQFF. Here the CDR3 DNA reads TGCAGCGTGCGGGGACAGGGTGGAGACAATGAGCAGTTCTTC.

As DNA, the CDR3 is TGCGCCAGCAGCTTGGCGGGACTAGCAGGAGATACGCAGTATTTT. This sequence encodes CASSLAGLAGDTQYF. V usage is TRBV5-1 and J usage is TRBJ2-3; TRBD2 matches at 9 bases. Germline-derived CDR1 and CDR2 are SGHRS and YFSETQ. The V gene end was trimmed by 0 bases and the J gene end by 5 bases; junction bases not matched to a gene: 4. The CDR3 is made up of 15 amino acids.

The rearrangement links TRBV9 to TRBJ2-2; TRBD1 might be the D (5 bases). Germline V lookup: CDR1 SGDLS, CDR2 YYNGEE. V lost 7 bases to trimming and J lost 3 bases, with 22 bases between them. This CDR3 is built from 17 residues. DNA for the CDR3: TGTGCCAGCGGCCAAGAATGGCAGGGAACCTACACCGGGGAGCTGTTTTTT. The encoded protein is CASGQEWQGTYTGELFF.

This chain joins TRBV6-5 and TRBJ1-1, with D maybe TRBD1 (5 bases). Germline CDR1 is MNHEY and CDR2 is SVGAGI. V was pared by 1 base and J by 7 bases, with 13 bases between. The CDR3 has 14 residues. CDR3 protein: CASSYWGGEYEAFF. The CDR3 DNA sequence: TGTGCCAGCAGTTACTGGGGGGGGGAGTATGAAGCTTTCTTT.

J is TRBJ2-2 and V is TRBV7-9; D ambiguous. The CDR3 runs 14 residues. Germline CDR1 reads SEHNR; CDR2 reads FQNEAQ (reference sequence). Trimming stripped 1 base from V and 6 bases from J, with 9 bases between. The CDR3 sequence: CASSLGFSPGELFF. DNA for the CDR3: TGTGCCAGCAGCTTAGGTTTTAGTCCCGGGGAGCTGTTTTTT.

The chain couples TRBV2 to TRBJ1-2, with D tentatively TRBD1 (6 bases). Deletions cut 7 bases from V and 3 bases from J, with 9 bases between. CDR1 SNHLY and CDR2 FYNNEI come from the germline V gene. The CDR3 loop spans 12 amino acids. The CDR3 region has the DNA TGTGCCAGCACAGGGGACCACTATGGCTACACCTTC. It translates to CASTGDHYGYTF.

This chain links TRBV7-2 with TRBJ1-4; D call uncertain. The CDR3 consists of 16 residues. The germline CDR1 and CDR2 sequences are SGHTA and FQGNSA. V was clipped by 5 bases and J by 8 bases, with 21 bases between them. CDR3 coding DNA: TGTGCCAGCAGCCAGGAAATAAGGCCTTTTAGGGAAAAACTGTTTTTT. Protein sequence: CASSQEIRPFREKLFF. Full variable domain (outside the CDR3, taken from reference TRBV7-2 and TRBJ1-4): GAGVSQSPSNKVTEKGKDVELRCDPISGHTALYWYRQSLGQGLEFLIYFQGNSAPDKSGLPSDRFSAERTGGSVSTLTIQRTQQEDSAVYLCASSQEIRPFREKLFFGSGTQLSVL.

This clone was seen a few times. The chain has TRBV7-9 and TRBJ2-6; 8 nucleotides agree with TRBD1. The CDR3 has 17 amino acids. V shed 4 bases, J shed 3 bases, and the junction held 8 bases outside the gene matches. The germline gives CDR1 SEHNR, CDR2 FQNEAQ (reference sequence). The CDR3 spells CASSSPGGAHGANVLTF. The DNA of the CDR3 is TGTGCCAGCAGCTCACCAGGGGGCGCGCATGGGGCCAACGTCCTGACTTTC.

The chain employs TRBV7-9 and TRBJ1-1; no clear D. The germline gives CDR1 SEHNR, CDR2 FQNEAQ (reference sequence). The CDR3 loop spans 11 amino acids. The CDR3, as DNA: TGTTCCTGGAGACCCGTAACTGAAGCTTTCTTT. It yields the protein CSWRPVTEAFF.